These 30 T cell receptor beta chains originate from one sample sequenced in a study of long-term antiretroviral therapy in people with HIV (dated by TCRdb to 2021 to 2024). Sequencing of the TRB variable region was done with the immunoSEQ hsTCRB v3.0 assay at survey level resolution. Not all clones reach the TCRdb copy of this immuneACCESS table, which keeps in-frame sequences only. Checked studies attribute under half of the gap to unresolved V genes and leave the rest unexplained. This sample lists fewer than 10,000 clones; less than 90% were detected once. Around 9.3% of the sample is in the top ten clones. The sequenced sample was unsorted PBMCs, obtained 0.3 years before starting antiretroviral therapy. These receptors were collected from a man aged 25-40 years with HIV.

CDR3 DNA: TGTGCCAGCTCACCAGGGACAGGGGGCTGGGAGCAGTACTTC. As protein: CASSPGTGGWEQYF. This chain links TRBV18 with TRBJ2-7; 12 positions match TRBD1. J lost 7 bases, V lost 2 bases, and 3 bases had no gene match. CDR3 length: 14 amino acids. CDR1 KGHSH and CDR2 LQKENI come from the germline V gene.

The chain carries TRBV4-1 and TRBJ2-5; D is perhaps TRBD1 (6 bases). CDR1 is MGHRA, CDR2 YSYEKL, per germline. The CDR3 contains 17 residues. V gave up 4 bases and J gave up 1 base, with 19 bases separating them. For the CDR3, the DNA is TGCGCCAGCAGCCCTACCGACAGGCTCGGAACCCAAGAGACCCAGTACTTC. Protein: CASSPTDRLGTQETQYF.

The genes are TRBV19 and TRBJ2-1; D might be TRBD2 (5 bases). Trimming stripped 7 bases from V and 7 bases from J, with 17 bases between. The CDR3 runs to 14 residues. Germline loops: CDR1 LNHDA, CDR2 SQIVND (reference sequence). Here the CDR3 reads CASTVGISGNEQFF. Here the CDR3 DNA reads TGTGCCAGTACCGTAGGGATCTCGGGGAATGAGCAGTTCTTC.

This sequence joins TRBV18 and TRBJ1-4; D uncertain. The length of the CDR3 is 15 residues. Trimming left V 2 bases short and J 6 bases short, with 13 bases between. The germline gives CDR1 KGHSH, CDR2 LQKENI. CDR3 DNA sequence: TGTGCCAGCTCACCAACCACCAGCGCGGATGAAAAACTGTTTTTT. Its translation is CASSPTTSADEKLFF.

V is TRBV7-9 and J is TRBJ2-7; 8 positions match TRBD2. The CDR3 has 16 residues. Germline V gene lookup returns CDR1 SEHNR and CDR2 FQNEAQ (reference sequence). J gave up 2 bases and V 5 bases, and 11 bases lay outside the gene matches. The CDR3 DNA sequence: TGTGCCAGCAGCCCCCCCCTAGCGGGTGGGACCTACGAGCAGTACTTC. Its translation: CASSPPLAGGTYEQYF. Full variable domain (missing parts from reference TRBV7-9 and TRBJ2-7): DTGVSQNPRHKITKRGQNVTFRCDPISEHNRLYWYRQTLGQGPEFLTYFQNEAQLEKSRLLSDRFSAERPKGSFSTLEIQRTEQGDSAMYLCASSPPLAGGTYEQYFGPGTRLTVT.

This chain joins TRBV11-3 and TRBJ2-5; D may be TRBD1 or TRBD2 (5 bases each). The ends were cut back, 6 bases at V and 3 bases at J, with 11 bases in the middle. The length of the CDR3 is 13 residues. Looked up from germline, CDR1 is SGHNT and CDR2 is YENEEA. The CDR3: CASSFGTKETQYF. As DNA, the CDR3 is TGTGCCAGCAGTTTTGGGACGAAAGAGACCCAGTACTTC.

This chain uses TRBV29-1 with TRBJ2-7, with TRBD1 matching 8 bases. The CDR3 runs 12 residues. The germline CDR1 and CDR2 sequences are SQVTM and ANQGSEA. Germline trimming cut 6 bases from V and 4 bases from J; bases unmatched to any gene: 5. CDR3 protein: CSVGTGLYEQYF. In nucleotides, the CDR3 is TGCAGCGTGGGGACAGGCTTGTACGAGCAGTACTTC.

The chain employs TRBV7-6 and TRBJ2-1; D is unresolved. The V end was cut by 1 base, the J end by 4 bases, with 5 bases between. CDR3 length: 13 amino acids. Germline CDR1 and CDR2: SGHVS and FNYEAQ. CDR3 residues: CASSLGIYNEQFF. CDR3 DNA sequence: TGTGCCAGCAGCTTAGGGATATACAATGAGCAGTTCTTC.

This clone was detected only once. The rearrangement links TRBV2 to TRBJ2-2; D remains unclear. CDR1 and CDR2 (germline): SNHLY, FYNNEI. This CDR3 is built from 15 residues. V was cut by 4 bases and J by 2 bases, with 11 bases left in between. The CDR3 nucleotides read TGTGCCAGCAGTGGCGGAAGAGTTAACACCGGGGAGCTGTTTTTT. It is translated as CASSGGRVNTGELFF.

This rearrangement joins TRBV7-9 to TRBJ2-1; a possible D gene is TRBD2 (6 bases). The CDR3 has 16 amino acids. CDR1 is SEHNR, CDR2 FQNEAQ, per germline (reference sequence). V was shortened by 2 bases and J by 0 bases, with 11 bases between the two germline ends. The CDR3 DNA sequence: TGTGCCAGCAGCTTACCTGGGGGGAGCTCCTACAATGAGCAGTTCTTC. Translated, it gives CASSLPGGSSYNEQFF.

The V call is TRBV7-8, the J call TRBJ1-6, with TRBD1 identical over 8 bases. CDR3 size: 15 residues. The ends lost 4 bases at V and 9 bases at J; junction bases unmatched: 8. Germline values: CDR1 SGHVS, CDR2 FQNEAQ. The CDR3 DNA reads TGTGCCAGCAGCTCCCAGGGGCAGGGGGCTTCACCCCTCCACTTT. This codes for CASSSQGQGASPLHF.

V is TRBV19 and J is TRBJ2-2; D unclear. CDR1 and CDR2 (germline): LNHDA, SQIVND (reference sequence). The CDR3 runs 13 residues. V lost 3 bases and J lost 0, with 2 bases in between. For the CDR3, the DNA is TGTGCCAGTAGTATCACGAACACCGGGGAGCTGTTTTTT. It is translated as CASSITNTGELFF.

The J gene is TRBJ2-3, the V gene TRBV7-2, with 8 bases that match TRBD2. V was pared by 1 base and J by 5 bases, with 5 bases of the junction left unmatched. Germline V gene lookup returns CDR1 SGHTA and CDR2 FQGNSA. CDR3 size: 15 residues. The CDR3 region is CASSLVGRAGDTQYF. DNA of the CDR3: TGTGCCAGCAGCTTAGTCGGGAGGGCGGGAGATACGCAGTATTTT.

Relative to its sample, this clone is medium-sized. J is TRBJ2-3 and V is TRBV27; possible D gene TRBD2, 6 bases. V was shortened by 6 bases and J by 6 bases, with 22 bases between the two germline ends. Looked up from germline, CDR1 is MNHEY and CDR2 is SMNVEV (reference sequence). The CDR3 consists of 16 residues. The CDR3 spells CASRPFGLAPLDTQYF. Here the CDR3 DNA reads TGTGCCAGCAGACCCTTCGGGCTAGCGCCCTTGGATACGCAGTATTTT.

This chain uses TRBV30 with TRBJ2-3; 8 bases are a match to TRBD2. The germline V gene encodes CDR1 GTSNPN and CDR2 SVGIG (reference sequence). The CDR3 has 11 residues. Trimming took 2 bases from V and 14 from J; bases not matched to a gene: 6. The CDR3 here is CAWSSGTSRYF. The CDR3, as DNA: TGTGCCTGGAGTTCTGGGACTAGTCGGTATTTT.

This CDR3 reads CASSITRYEQYF. Here the CDR3 DNA reads TGTGCCAGCAGCATTACTAGGTATGAGCAGTACTTC. The chain carries TRBV7-2 and TRBJ2-7, with D maybe TRBD2 (5 bases). Germline V gene data show CDR1 as SGHTA and CDR2 as FQGNSA. CDR3 length: 12 amino acids. V lost 5 bases to trimming and J lost 7 bases, with 12 bases between them.

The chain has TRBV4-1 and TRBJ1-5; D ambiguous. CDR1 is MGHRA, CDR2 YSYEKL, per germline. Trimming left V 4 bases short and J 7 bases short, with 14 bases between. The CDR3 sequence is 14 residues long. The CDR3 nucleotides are TGCGCCAGCAGCCCCACCTTGTCCCGGCAGCCCCAGCATTTT. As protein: CASSPTLSRQPQHF.

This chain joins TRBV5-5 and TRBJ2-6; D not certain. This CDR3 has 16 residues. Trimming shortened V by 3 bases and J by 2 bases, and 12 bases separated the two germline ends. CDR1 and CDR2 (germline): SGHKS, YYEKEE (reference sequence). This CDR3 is CASSWVVDAGANVLTF. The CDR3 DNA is TGTGCCAGCAGCTGGGTGGTCGATGCTGGGGCCAACGTCCTGACTTTC. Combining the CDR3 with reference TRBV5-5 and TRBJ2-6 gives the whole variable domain DAGVTQSPTHLIKTRGQQVTLRCSPISGHKSVSWYQQVLGQGPQFIFQYYEKEERGRGNFPDRFSARQFPNYSSELNVNALLLGDSALYLCASSWVVDAGANVLTFGAGSRLTVL.

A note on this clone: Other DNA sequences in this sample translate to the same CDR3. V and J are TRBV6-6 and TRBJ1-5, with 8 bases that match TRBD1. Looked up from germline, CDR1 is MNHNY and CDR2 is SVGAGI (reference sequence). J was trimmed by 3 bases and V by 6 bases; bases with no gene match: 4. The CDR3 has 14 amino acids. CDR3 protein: CASSPTGANQPQHF. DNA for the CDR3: TGTGCCAGCAGCCCGACAGGGGCCAATCAGCCCCAGCATTTT.

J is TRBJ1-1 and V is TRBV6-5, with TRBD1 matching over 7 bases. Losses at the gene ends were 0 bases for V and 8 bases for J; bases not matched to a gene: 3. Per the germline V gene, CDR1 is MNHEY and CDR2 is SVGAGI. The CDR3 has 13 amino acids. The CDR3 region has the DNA TGTGCCAGCAGTTACTCGCAGGGGGTAGAAGCTTTCTTT. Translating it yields CASSYSQGVEAFF.

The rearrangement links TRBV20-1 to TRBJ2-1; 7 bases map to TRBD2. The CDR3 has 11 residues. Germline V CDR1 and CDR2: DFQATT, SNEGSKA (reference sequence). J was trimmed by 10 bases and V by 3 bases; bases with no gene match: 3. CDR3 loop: CSASPGGEQFF. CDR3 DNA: TGCAGTGCTAGTCCCGGGGGGGAGCAGTTCTTC.

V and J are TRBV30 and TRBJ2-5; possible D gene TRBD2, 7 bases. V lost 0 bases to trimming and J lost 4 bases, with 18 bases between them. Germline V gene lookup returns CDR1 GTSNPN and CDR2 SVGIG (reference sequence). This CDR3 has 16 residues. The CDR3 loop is CAWSVQKGGQRETQYF. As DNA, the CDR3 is TGTGCCTGGAGTGTACAAAAGGGGGGGCAGAGAGAGACCCAGTACTTC. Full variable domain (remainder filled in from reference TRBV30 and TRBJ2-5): SQTIHQWPATLVQPVGSPLSLECTVEGTSNPNLYWYRQAAGRGLQLLFYSVGIGQISSEVPQNLSASRPQDRQFILSSKKLLLSDSGFYLCAWSVQKGGQRETQYFGPGTRLLVL.

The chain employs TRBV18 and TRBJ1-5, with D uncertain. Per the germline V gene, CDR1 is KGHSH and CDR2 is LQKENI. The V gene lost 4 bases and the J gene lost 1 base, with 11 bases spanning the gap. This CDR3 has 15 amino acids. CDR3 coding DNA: TGTGCCAGCTCACTTTGGACTGAGAGCAATCAGCCCCAGCATTTT. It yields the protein CASSLWTESNQPQHF.

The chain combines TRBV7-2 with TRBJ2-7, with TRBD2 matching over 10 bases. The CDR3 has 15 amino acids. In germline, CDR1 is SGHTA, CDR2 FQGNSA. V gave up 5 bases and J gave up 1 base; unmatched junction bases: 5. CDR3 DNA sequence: TGTGCCAGCAGCATCGGACTAGCGGTTTCCTACGAGCAGTACTTC. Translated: CASSIGLAVSYEQYF.

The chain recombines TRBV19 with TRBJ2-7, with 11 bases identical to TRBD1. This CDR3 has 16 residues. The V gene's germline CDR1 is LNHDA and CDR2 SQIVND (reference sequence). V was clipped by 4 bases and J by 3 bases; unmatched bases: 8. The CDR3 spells CASSTNTGTGGYEQYF. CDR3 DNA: TGTGCCAGTAGTACTAACACCGGGACAGGGGGCTACGAGCAGTACTTC. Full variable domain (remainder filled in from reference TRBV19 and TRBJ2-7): DGGITQSPKYLFRKEGQNVTLSCEQNLNHDAMYWYRQDPGQGLRLIYYSQIVNDFQKGDIAEGYSVSREKKESFPLTVTSAQKNPTAFYLCASSTNTGTGGYEQYFGPGTRLTVT.

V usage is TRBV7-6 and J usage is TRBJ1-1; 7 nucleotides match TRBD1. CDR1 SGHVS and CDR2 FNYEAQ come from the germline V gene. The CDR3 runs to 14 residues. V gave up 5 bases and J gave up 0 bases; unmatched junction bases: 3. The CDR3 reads CASSPTGLNTEAFF. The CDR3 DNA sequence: TGTGCCAGCAGCCCGACAGGGTTGAACACTGAAGCTTTCTTT.

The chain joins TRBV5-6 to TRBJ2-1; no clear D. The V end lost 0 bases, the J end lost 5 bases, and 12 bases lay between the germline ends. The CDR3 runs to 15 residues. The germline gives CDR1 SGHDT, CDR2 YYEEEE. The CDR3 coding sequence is TGTGCCAGCAGCTTGGGGGTTGGGTTTAACAATGAGCAGTTCTTC. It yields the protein CASSLGVGFNNEQFF.

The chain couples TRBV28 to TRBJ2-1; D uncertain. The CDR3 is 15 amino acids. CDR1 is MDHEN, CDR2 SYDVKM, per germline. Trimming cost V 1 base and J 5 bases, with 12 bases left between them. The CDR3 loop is CASSLYPAWDNEQFF. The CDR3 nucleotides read TGTGCCAGCAGTTTATATCCCGCGTGGGACAATGAGCAGTTCTTC. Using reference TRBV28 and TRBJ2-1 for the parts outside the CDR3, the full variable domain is DVKVTQSSRYLVKRTGEKVFLECVQDMDHENMFWYRQDPGLGLRLIYFSYDVKMKEKGDIPEGYSVSREKKERFSLILESASTNQTSMYLCASSLYPAWDNEQFFGPGTRLTVL.

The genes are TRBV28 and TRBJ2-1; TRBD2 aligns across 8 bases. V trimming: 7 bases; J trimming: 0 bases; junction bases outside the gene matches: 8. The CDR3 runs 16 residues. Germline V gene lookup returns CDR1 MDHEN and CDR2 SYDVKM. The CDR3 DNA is TGTGCCAGCATTACAAAGCGGGAGAGCTCCTACAATGAGCAGTTCTTC. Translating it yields CASITKRESSYNEQFF.

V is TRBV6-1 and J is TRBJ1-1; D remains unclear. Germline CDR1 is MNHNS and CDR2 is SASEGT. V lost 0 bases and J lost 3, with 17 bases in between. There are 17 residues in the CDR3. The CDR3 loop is CASSEALLIGIDTEAFF. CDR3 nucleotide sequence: TGTGCCAGCAGTGAAGCGCTTCTTATAGGGATTGACACTGAAGCTTTCTTT.